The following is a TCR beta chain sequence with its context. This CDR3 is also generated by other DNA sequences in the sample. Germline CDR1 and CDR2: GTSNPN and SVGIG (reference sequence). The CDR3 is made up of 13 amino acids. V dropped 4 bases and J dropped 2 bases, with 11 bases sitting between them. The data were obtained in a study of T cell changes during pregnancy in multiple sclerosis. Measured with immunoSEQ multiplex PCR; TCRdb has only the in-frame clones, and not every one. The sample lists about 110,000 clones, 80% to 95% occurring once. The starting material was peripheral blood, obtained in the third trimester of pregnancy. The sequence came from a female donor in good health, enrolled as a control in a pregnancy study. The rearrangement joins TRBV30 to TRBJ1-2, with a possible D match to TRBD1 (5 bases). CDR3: CAWNQGMNYGYTF. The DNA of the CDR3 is TGTGCCTGGAATCAGGGTATGAACTATGGCTACACCTTC.